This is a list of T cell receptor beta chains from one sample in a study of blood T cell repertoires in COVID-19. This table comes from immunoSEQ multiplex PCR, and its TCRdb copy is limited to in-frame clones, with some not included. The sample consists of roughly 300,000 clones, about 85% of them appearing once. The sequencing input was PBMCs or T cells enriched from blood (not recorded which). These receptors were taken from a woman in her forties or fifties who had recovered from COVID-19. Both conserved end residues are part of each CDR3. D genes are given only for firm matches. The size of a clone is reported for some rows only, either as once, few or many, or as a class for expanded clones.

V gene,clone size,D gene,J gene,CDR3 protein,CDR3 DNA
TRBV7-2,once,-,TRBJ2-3,CASRLTDTQYF,TGTGCCAGCAGACTAACAGATACGCAGTATTTT
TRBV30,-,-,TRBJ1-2,CACEDKANYGYTF,TGTGCCTGCGAGGACAAAGCTAACTATGGCTACACCTTC
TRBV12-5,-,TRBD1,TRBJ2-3,CASGFSSAGGRSDTQYF,TGTGCTAGTGGTTTTTCGTCGGCAGGGGGCAGGTCAGATACGCAGTATTTT
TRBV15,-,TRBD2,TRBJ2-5,CATSSRAGKTQYF,TGTGCCACCAGCTCCCGAGCGGGAAAGACCCAGTACTTC
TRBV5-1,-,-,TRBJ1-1,CASSLGGADTEAFF,TGCGCCAGCAGCTTAGGAGGGGCCGACACTGAAGCTTTCTTT
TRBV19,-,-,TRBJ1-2,CASSNSGVNYGYTF,TGTGCCAGTAGTAATTCCGGGGTCAACTATGGCTACACCTTC
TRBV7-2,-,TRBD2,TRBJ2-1,CASRTSGYNEQFF,TGTGCCAGCAGAACTAGCGGCTACAATGAGCAGTTCTTC
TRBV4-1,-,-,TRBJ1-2,CASSQEQGSGGYTF,TGCGCCAGCAGCCAAGAGCAGGGGTCAGGTGGCTACACCTTC
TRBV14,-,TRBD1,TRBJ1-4,CASSQPRGVEKLFF,TGTGCCAGCAGCCAACCCAGGGGGGTTGAAAAACTGTTTTTT
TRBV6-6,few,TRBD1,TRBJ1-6,CASSYPGTGSSPLHF,TGTGCCAGCAGTTACCCGGGGACAGGGAGTTCACCCCTCCACTTT
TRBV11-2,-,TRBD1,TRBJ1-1,CASSYRDRVGNLGNTEAFF,TGTGCCAGCAGCTACCGGGACAGGGTGGGAAATTTGGGTAACACTGAAGCTTTCTTT
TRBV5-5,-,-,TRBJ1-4,CASSLEAGTNEKLFF,TGTGCCAGCAGCTTGGAGGCAGGGACTAATGAAAAACTGTTTTTT
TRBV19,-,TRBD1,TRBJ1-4,CASDSGQKLFF,TGTGCCAGTGACTCGGGACAGAAACTGTTTTTT
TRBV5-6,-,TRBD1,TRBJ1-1,CASMDRGRTEAFF,TGTGCCAGCATGGACAGGGGGAGAACTGAAGCTTTCTTT
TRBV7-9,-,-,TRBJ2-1,CATPGAYNEQFF,TGTGCCACCCCCGGGGCCTACAATGAGCAGTTCTTC
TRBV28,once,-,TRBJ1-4,CASSYGGGRINEKLFF,TGTGCCAGCAGTTATGGGGGGGGACGAATTAATGAAAAACTGTTTTTT
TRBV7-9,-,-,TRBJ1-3,CASSRHIQGTGNTIYF,TGTGCCAGCAGCCGTCATATACAGGGTACTGGAAACACCATATATTTT
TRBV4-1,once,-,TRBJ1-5,CASSPRVNQPQHF,TGCGCCAGCAGCCCGCGAGTAAATCAGCCCCAGCATTTT
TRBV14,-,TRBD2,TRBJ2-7,CASSQGRTSGRYEQYF,TGTGCCAGCAGCCAAGGTCGGACTAGCGGGAGGTACGAGCAGTACTTC
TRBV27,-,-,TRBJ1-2,CASSPQGYYGYTF,TGTGCCAGCAGTCCGCAGGGGTACTATGGCTACACCTTC
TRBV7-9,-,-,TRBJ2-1,CASSLGAGSNEQFF,TGTGCCAGCAGCTTAGGCGCCGGGAGCAATGAGCAGTTCTTC
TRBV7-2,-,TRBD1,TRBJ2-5,CASSLRPVTGYGETQYF,TGTGCCAGCAGCTTACGCCCTGTGACAGGGTACGGAGAGACCCAGTACTTC
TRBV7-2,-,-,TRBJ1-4,CASSLVGRGATNEKLFF,TGTGCCAGCAGCTTAGTCGGCAGGGGTGCAACTAATGAAAAACTGTTTTTT
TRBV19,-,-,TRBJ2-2,CASSIGGTGELFF,TGTGCCAGTAGTATCGGCGGCACCGGGGAGCTGTTTTTT
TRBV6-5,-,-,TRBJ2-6,CASSYRGSGANVLTF,TGTGCCAGCAGTTACAGGGGGTCTGGGGCCAACGTCCTGACTTTC
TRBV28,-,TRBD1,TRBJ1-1,CASSPGTGSLKAFF,TGTGCCAGCAGTCCCGGGACAGGGAGTTTAAAAGCTTTCTTT
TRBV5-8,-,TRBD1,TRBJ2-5,CASSLGTGSGGLETQYF,TGTGCCAGCAGCTTGGGGACAGGGTCTGGGGGCCTGGAGACCCAGTACTTC
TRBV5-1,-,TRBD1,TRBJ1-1,CASSRAGTGNTEAFF,TGCGCCAGCAGCAGAGCCGGGACAGGGAACACTGAAGCTTTCTTT
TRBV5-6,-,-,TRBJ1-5,CASSLGGTFNQPQHF,TGTGCCAGCAGCTTGGGGGGGACATTTAATCAGCCCCAGCATTTT
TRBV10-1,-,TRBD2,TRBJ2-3,CASASGGGTDTQYF,TGCGCCAGCGCAAGCGGGGGTGGGACAGATACGCAGTATTTT
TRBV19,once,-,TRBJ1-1,CASSSSGENTEAFF,TGTGCCAGTAGTTCATCAGGGGAGAACACTGAAGCTTTCTTT
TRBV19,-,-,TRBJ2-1,CASSTTGYNEQFF,TGTGCCAGTAGTACGACAGGTTACAATGAGCAGTTCTTC
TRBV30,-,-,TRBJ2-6,CAWSVGAYSGANVLTF,TGTGCCTGGAGTGTGGGGGCCTACTCTGGGGCCAACGTCCTGACTTTC
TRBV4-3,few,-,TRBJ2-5,CASSRGTRQETQYF,TGCGCCAGCTCCCGCGGTACTAGACAAGAGACCCAGTACTTC
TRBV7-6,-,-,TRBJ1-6,CASSLNRNSPLHF,TGTGCCAGCAGCTTAAACAGAAATTCACCCCTCCACTTT
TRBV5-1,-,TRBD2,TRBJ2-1,CASSSGLAGVYNEQFF,TGCGCCAGCAGTTCCGGACTAGCGGGAGTCTACAATGAGCAGTTCTTC
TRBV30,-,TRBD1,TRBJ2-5,CAWSYSGGSQETQYF,TGTGCCTGGAGTTACTCAGGGGGCAGTCAGGAGACCCAGTACTTC
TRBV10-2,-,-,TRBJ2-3,CASRPRIPPGRNTDTQYF,TGCGCCAGCAGACCACGCATTCCCCCAGGGAGGAACACAGATACGCAGTATTTT
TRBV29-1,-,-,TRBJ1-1,CSVEGAGLNTEAFF,TGCAGCGTTGAAGGGGCAGGATTGAACACTGAAGCTTTCTTT
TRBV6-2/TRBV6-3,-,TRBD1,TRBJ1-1,CASSARTGLNTEAFF,TGTGCCAGCAGCGCCAGGACAGGTTTGAACACTGAAGCTTTCTTT
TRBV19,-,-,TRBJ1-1,CASSDQEGNTEAFF,TGTGCCAGTAGTGACCAGGAGGGGAACACTGAAGCTTTCTTT
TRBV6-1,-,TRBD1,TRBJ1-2,CASREGTGANYGYTF,TGTGCCAGCAGAGAAGGGACAGGAGCTAACTATGGCTACACCTTC